A selection of T cell receptor beta chains follows, all from one sample in a study of T cells in narcolepsy. Libraries were prepared by immunoSEQ multiplex PCR; TCRdb keeps only in-frame clonotypes and omits some of them. The sample contains tens of thousands of clones, 82% of which appear only once. Sequencing input: CD45RA- memory CD4+ T cells from PBMCs. These receptors originate from a human donor with narcolepsy. Both conserved end residues are part of each CDR3. The D gene is left open where the match is weak. Clone size is not always given. Where it is, it says once, few, many or a class for expanded clones.

d_call | j_call | clone_size | v_call | cdr3_nt | cdr3_aa
- | TRBJ1-1 | once | TRBV7-8 | TGTGCCAGCAGCTTGCAGCCTCGGGCGAACACTGAAGCTTTCTTT | CASSLQPRANTEAFF
- | TRBJ1-5 | - | TRBV7-3 | TGTGCCAGCAGCTTAACCGGGGGCCAGCCCCAGCATTTT | CASSLTGGQPQHF
- | TRBJ1-1 | few | TRBV7-2 | TGTGCCAGCAGCTGGGGAGGGGGACAGAACACTGAAGCTTTCTTT | CASSWGGGQNTEAFF
TRBD2 | TRBJ2-1 | - | TRBV6-5 | TGTGCCAGCAGTCAGCGGGGGCCCCACAATGAGCAGTTCTTC | CASSQRGPHNEQFF
TRBD1 | TRBJ1-5 | - | TRBV28 | TGTGCCAGCAGTTCAGGGGGTAGAGGGTCCCAGCATTTT | CASSSGGRGSQHF
- | TRBJ1-6 | - | TRBV27 | TGTGCCAGCAGCGATTCACCCCTCCACTTT | CASSDSPLHF
- | TRBJ2-7 | - | TRBV25-1 | TGTGCCAGCTCCCGGACAGACAACTACGAGCAGTACTTC | CASSRTDNYEQYF
TRBD1 | TRBJ1-1 | - | TRBV19 | TGTGCCAGTAGTAGCCCCGACAGGGGGAGAACTGAAGCTTTCTTT | CASSSPDRGRTEAFF
- | TRBJ2-2 | - | TRBV19 | TGTGCCAGTACTACCATTGGGGCCGGGGAGCTGTTTTTT | CASTTIGAGELFF
- | TRBJ2-5 | - | TRBV2 | TGTGCCAGCAGGAGTAAGACCCAGTACTTC | CASRSKTQYF
TRBD2 | TRBJ2-3 | - | TRBV7-2 | TGTGCCAGCAGCTTTCGTCTAGCGGATACAGATACGCAGTATTTT | CASSFRLADTDTQYF
- | TRBJ1-1 | - | TRBV6-6 | TGTGCCAGCTTCGGCAGGGCCACTGAAGCTTTCTTT | CASFGRATEAFF
- | TRBJ2-3 | few | TRBV11-2 | TGTGCCAGCAGCTTGAGCACAGATACGCAGTATTTT | CASSLSTDTQYF
TRBD1 | TRBJ1-2 | - | TRBV6-1 | TGTGCCAGCAGTGAATTCTGGACAGGGATGAGCTACACCTTC | CASSEFWTGMSYTF
TRBD1 | TRBJ2-7 | few | TRBV29-1 | TGCAGCGTTTCACCGGGACAGGGGACCTCCTACGAGCAGTACTTC | CSVSPGQGTSYEQYF
- | TRBJ2-1 | - | TRBV29-1 | TGCAGCGTATCAGGGGTGGCGGGAGAAGGGGCCTACAATGAGCAGTTCTTC | CSVSGVAGEGAYNEQFF
- | TRBJ2-4 | - | TRBV7-2 | TGTGCCAGCAGCTCAACAGGGGGAGGGATAAACATTCAGTACTTC | CASSSTGGGINIQYF
- | TRBJ2-7 | - | TRBV10-2 | TGCGCCAGCAGCCTTTCGGGGGACGAGCAGTACTTC | CASSLSGDEQYF
- | TRBJ2-7 | - | TRBV4-2 | TGTGCCAGCAGCCAAGAGAGGCGTGTTGACGAGCAGTACTTC | CASSQERRVDEQYF
- | TRBJ2-5 | few | TRBV5-5 | TGTGCCAGCAGCTTGGCCACGGCTAGCGAAAACCAAGAGACCCAGTACTTC | CASSLATASENQETQYF
TRBD1 | TRBJ2-2 | - | TRBV5-1 | TGCGCCAGCAGCTTGGCCGTCGGGGGACAGGGCAGCGGGGAGCTGTTTTTT | CASSLAVGGQGSGELFF
- | TRBJ2-7 | - | TRBV6-6 | TGTGCCAGCAGTTACTCGGGGGACATTGGAGAGCAGTACTTC | CASSYSGDIGEQYF
- | TRBJ1-1 | - | TRBV28 | TGTGCCAGCAGGGGGACTGGGGCAACTCAGTTCACTGAAGCTTTCTTT | CASRGTGATQFTEAFF
- | TRBJ2-7 | - | TRBV11-2 | TGTGCCAGCAGCCCAGGGACGGAGACATGGCGCGAGCAGTACTTC | CASSPGTETWREQYF
- | TRBJ2-2 | few | TRBV27 | TGTGCCAGCAGTTTAAGTTTTAGGTCCGGGGAGCTGTTTTTT | CASSLSFRSGELFF
TRBD1 | TRBJ2-2 | few | TRBV2 | TGTGCCAGCAGCGGGACAGGGCTCCCGAACACCGGGGAGCTGTTTTTT | CASSGTGLPNTGELFF
- | TRBJ2-1 | - | TRBV30 | TGTGCCTGGAGCGCCGGGGCTCTAGCTAACTACAATGAGCAGTTCTTC | CAWSAGALANYNEQFF
- | TRBJ1-2 | - | TRBV9 | TGTGCCAGCAGCGCAGCAGGTCTCGGAGGCTACACCTTC | CASSAAGLGGYTF
- | TRBJ1-6 | - | TRBV7-2 | TGTGCCAGCAGCTCAAACAGGGAATCACCCCTCCACTTT | CASSSNRESPLHF
TRBD1 | TRBJ1-3 | - | TRBV28 | TGTGCCAGCAGGAACAGGGGCGGGGGGTACCGGCGCGGAAACACCATATATTTT | CASRNRGGGYRRGNTIYF
- | TRBJ1-1 | - | TRBV5-4 | TGTGCCAGCAGCTTGGGAGGGGGGGGTTGGAACACTGAAGCTTTCTTT | CASSLGGGGWNTEAFF
TRBD1 | TRBJ1-5 | - | TRBV18 | TGTGCCAGCTCACCCCCAGGGGGGGGCCCCGATCAGCCCCAGCATTTT | CASSPPGGGPDQPQHF
TRBD1 | TRBJ1-2 | - | TRBV5-8 | TGTGCCAGCAGCCGCAGGGGGAACTATGGCTACACCTTC | CASSRRGNYGYTF
TRBD1 | TRBJ2-7 | - | TRBV18 | TGTGCCAGCTCCCTTACGAGGGGGGACAGGGGAGACGAGCAGTACTTC | CASSLTRGDRGDEQYF
- | TRBJ1-2 | - | TRBV30 | TGTGCCTGGAGTCGGGGGGGCGCAGCTAATGGCTACACCTTC | CAWSRGGAANGYTF
- | TRBJ2-1 | - | TRBV10-3 | TGTGCCATCAGCCCTGGTCCGCGCAATGAGCAGTTCTTC | CAISPGPRNEQFF
- | TRBJ1-2 | - | TRBV28 | TGTGCCAGCAGTATGGGGGATATCTATGGCTACACCTTC | CASSMGDIYGYTF
- | TRBJ2-7 | - | TRBV29-1 | TGCAGCGTGGACCCCCGGGGGCTTGGAGGCGAGCAGTACTTC | CSVDPRGLGGEQYF
- | TRBJ1-2 | once | TRBV7-2 | TGTGCCAGCAGCTTCAGCGGGACAACCGGGTCCGGCTATGGCTACACCTTC | CASSFSGTTGSGYGYTF
TRBD1 | TRBJ2-5 | - | TRBV7-2 | TGTGCCAGCAGCAAAGACGGCAGGACAGGCTCAGAGACCCAGTACTTC | CASSKDGRTGSETQYF
TRBD1 | TRBJ2-3 | - | TRBV27 | TGTGCCAGCAGTGCCGGGACAGGGTTAAATACGCAGTATTTT | CASSAGTGLNTQYF
- | TRBJ1-2 | - | TRBV6-1 | TGTGCCAGCAGTGAAAATCGTGACAGGTCCTATGGCTACACCTTC | CASSENRDRSYGYTF
- | TRBJ2-1 | - | TRBV21-1 | TGTGCCAGCAGCAAAGGTCCCGGGAGGGTCTACAATGAGCAGTTCTTC | CASSKGPGRVYNEQFF
TRBD1 | TRBJ2-3 | - | TRBV5-1 | TGCGCCAGCAGCAACCGGGACAGCAACACAGATACGCAGTATTTT | CASSNRDSNTDTQYF
- | TRBJ2-1 | - | TRBV5-6 | TGTGCCAGCAGACCGGGGTCGTGGGATGAGCAGTTCTTC | CASRPGSWDEQFF
- | TRBJ1-1 | - | TRBV7-9 | TGTGCCAGCAGCTTAGCTCTAAACACTGAAGCTTTCTTT | CASSLALNTEAFF
TRBD1 | TRBJ1-1 | - | TRBV5-4 | TGTGCCAGCAGCTTGGGCAGGGGGCAGACTGAAGCTTTCTTT | CASSLGRGQTEAFF
TRBD1 | TRBJ1-5 | - | TRBV18 | TGTGCCAGCTCTCTTCAAATTCGACAGGGGAGCAATCAGCCCCAGCATTTT | CASSLQIRQGSNQPQHF
- | TRBJ1-5 | - | TRBV28 | TGTGCCAGCAGTTTGGCTGTCGACAATCAGCCCCAGCATTTT | CASSLAVDNQPQHF
TRBD2 | TRBJ2-3 | - | TRBV7-2 | TGTGCCAGCAGCCCCCGACTAGCTGCAGATACGCAGTATTTT | CASSPRLAADTQYF
- | TRBJ2-7 | - | TRBV29-1 | TGCAGCGTTGTGGATGTGGGCTACGAGCAGTACTTC | CSVVDVGYEQYF
- | TRBJ1-5 | - | TRBV6-6 | TGTGCCAGCAGTTACAGTCAGAATAGCAATCAGCCCCAGCATTTT | CASSYSQNSNQPQHF
- | TRBJ1-2 | once | TRBV29-1 | TGCAGCTCCAGGGACAATACTAACTATGGCTACACCTTC | CSSRDNTNYGYTF
- | TRBJ2-3 | - | TRBV9 | TGTGCCAGCAGCGTAGGGCAGGGGTCCGATACGCAGTATTTT | CASSVGQGSDTQYF
TRBD1 | TRBJ2-6 | - | TRBV28 | TGTGCCAGCAGTGGGACAGGGAGATATGGGCCTGGGGCCAACGTCCTGACTTTC | CASSGTGRYGPGANVLTF